One sample yielded the 22 T cell receptor beta chains listed below, sequenced in a study of blood T cell repertoires in COVID-19. The repertoire was sequenced with immunoSEQ multiplex PCR; TCRdb's copy has only in-frame clones and lacks some. The profile shows 650,000 to 800,000 clones, around 90% of them singletons. Sequencing was done on a sample of peripheral blood. The receptors here all came from a woman in her late teens or twenties with acute or convalescent COVID-19.

The chain carries TRBV7-6 and TRBJ1-1; maybe TRBD1 (5 bases). The germline gives CDR1 SGHVS, CDR2 FNYEAQ. The CDR3 loop spans 15 amino acids. V gave up 5 bases and J gave up 2 bases, with 15 bases separating them. This chain's CDR3 is CASSTFGHPNTEAFF. CDR3 in DNA: TGTGCCAGCAGCACGTTCGGACATCCTAACACTGAAGCTTTCTTT.

The chain carries TRBV5-1 and TRBJ2-1; D is unresolved. CDR1 SGHRS and CDR2 YFSETQ come from the germline V gene. With 0 bases removed from V and 4 bases from J, the gap between germline ends came to 14 bases. The CDR3 runs 16 residues. CDR3 coding DNA: TGCGCCAGCAGCTTGGATGGGCAGAACTCGTACAATGAGCAGTTCTTC. Its translation: CASSLDGQNSYNEQFF.

This clone was counted once. CDR3 amino acids: CASSLVTGTVYNEQFF. In DNA form, the CDR3 reads TGTGCCAGCAGCTTAGTCACCGGGACAGTGTACAATGAGCAGTTCTTC. The chain employs TRBV14 and TRBJ2-1; 7 nucleotides agree with TRBD1. The trim removed 5 bases at V and 4 bases at J, leaving 11 bases unmatched. Per germline, CDR1 SGHDN and CDR2 FVKESK. The CDR3 is 16 residues long.

J is TRBJ1-2 and V is TRBV5-3; TRBD1 aligns across 8 bases. Being an ORF, TRBV5-3 has a function that is uncertain. The trim removed 0 bases at V and 7 bases at J, leaving 5 bases unmatched. The CDR3 runs to 14 residues. The CDR3 DNA reads as TGTGCCAGAAGCTTGGAGTACAGGGGGGCTGGCTACACCTTC. This codes for CARSLEYRGAGYTF.

The chain recombines TRBV24-1 with TRBJ1-1, with TRBD1 matching 9 bases. V lost 4 bases, J lost 10 bases, and 15 bases stayed unmatched. The V gene's germline CDR1 is KGHDR and CDR2 SFDVKD. The CDR3 is 16 amino acids. The CDR3 region is CATSDNRGPFNRGAFF. CDR3 coding DNA: TGTGCCACCAGTGACAACAGGGGGCCTTTTAACAGGGGAGCTTTCTTT.

This chain joins TRBV19 and TRBJ2-2, with TRBD1 as a possible D gene (5 bases). The CDR3 has 15 residues. The germline gives CDR1 LNHDA, CDR2 SQIVND (reference sequence). V was trimmed by 5 bases and J by 1 base, leaving 11 bases between them. Written as DNA, the CDR3 is TGTGCCAGTAGTCTCCCAGGGATGAACACCGGGGAGCTGTTTTTT. The encoded protein is CASSLPGMNTGELFF.

The chain recombines TRBV23-1 with TRBJ1-5, with unresolved D. TRBV23-1 is designated an ORF whose function remains uncertain. V was shortened by 0 bases and J by 5 bases, with 17 bases between the two germline ends. This CDR3 contains 17 residues. This chain's CDR3 is CASSQSKWARQDQPQHF. CDR3 in DNA: TGCGCCAGCAGTCAATCGAAGTGGGCAAGGCAGGATCAGCCCCAGCATTTT.

In its sample, this clone was seen a few times. The V and J genes are TRBV7-3 and TRBJ2-1; the match to TRBD1 covers 7 bases. Germline CDR1 reads SGHTA; CDR2 reads FQGTGA. This CDR3 region has 15 residues. V was clipped by 4 bases and J by 6 bases; unmatched bases: 9. In DNA, the CDR3 is TGTGCCAGCAGCTCGAACAGGGGACCGACCAATGAGCAGTTCTTC. Amino acid sequence: CASSSNRGPTNEQFF.

In regard to this clone: This CDR3 is also generated by other DNA sequences in the sample. CDR3 loop: CASSVGGLTEAFF. CDR3 in DNA: TGTGCCAGCAGCGTCGGCGGGTTAACTGAAGCTTTCTTT. This chain joins TRBV9 and TRBJ1-1, with D hard to call. The germline gives CDR1 SGDLS, CDR2 YYNGEE. Trimming took 2 bases from V and 5 from J, leaving 10 bases between them. This CDR3 contains 13 residues.

V gene TRBV6-5 combines with J gene TRBJ1-5, with TRBD1 as a possible D gene (5 bases). CDR3 size: 13 residues. Per the germline V gene, CDR1 is MNHEY and CDR2 is SVGAGI. V lost 7 bases, J lost 7 bases, and 14 bases lay in between. CDR3 region: CASILAGGQPQHF. In DNA, the CDR3 is TGTGCCAGCATCCTGGCGGGGGGACAGCCCCAGCATTTT.

The genes are TRBV6-1 and TRBJ1-2, with TRBD1 matching 8 bases. The V segment lost 3 bases and the J segment 4 bases; nucleotides outside the gene matches: 7. The CDR3 runs 15 residues. The germline gives CDR1 MNHNS, CDR2 SASEGT. In nucleotides, the CDR3 is TGTGCCAGCAGTGACCGGGACAGGCCTCCCTATGGCTACACCTTC. Its protein is CASSDRDRPPYGYTF.

This clone came up once. The gene calls are TRBV27 and TRBJ1-5; a possible D gene is TRBD1 (5 bases). CDR1 is MNHEY, CDR2 SMNVEV, per germline (reference sequence). The CDR3 length is 17 residues. V gave up 5 bases and J gave up 0 bases, with 17 bases separating them. In DNA form, the CDR3 reads TGTGCCAGCAGTCCAGGGTTCGGCCTTTATAGCAATCAGCCCCAGCATTTT. Translation: CASSPGFGLYSNQPQHF.

This clone has only a few counts. The rearrangement uses TRBV5-1 and TRBJ1-5; 7 bases map to TRBD1. The J segment lost 6 bases and the V segment lost 4 bases, leaving 7 bases of the junction unmatched. The CDR3 runs to 14 residues. The V gene's germline CDR1 is SGHRS and CDR2 YFSETQ. CDR3 amino acids: CASSRSTGSQPQHF. CDR3 nucleotide sequence: TGCGCCAGCAGCCGATCGACAGGGAGTCAGCCCCAGCATTTT.

This chain links TRBV6-2 or TRBV6-3 with TRBJ2-4; D is perhaps TRBD2 (5 bases). The germline gives CDR1 MNHEY, CDR2 SVGEGT. V was trimmed by 0 bases and J by 7 bases, leaving 10 bases between them. The CDR3 is made up of 14 amino acids. Written as DNA, the CDR3 is TGTGCCAGCAGTTACTCTTCCGGGAAGAACATTCAGTACTTC. Protein sequence: CASSYSSGKNIQYF.

This clone was counted once. The J gene is TRBJ1-1, the V gene TRBV19, with D possibly being TRBD1 (5 bases). Trimming took off 0 bases at V and 8 bases at J, with 16 bases between the two ends. CDR1 is LNHDA and CDR2 is SQIVND in the germline V gene (reference sequence). This CDR3 comprises 15 residues. CDR3 sequence reads: CASSIDGTPSMEAFF. The CDR3 region has the DNA TGTGCCAGTAGTATAGATGGGACTCCCTCCATGGAAGCTTTCTTT.

This chain connects TRBV11-2 to TRBJ2-7; tentative D call: TRBD1 (6 bases). In germline, CDR1 is SGHAT, CDR2 FQNNGV. Deletions cut 5 bases from V and 1 base from J, with 12 bases between. The CDR3 spans 14 residues. CDR3 DNA sequence: TGTGCCAGCAGCCCTGAACAGGGTTCCTACGAGCAGTACTTC. Its protein is CASSPEQGSYEQYF.

This chain connects TRBV11-2 to TRBJ1-1, with D maybe TRBD1 (5 bases). The CDR3 covers 13 residues. In germline, CDR1 is SGHAT, CDR2 FQNNGV. Trimming stripped 9 bases from V and 5 bases from J, with 16 bases between. In nucleotides, the CDR3 is TGTGCCAGTCCGTCGAGCGGGGGGACTGAAGCTTTCTTT. Amino acid sequence: CASPSSGGTEAFF. Full variable domain (outside the CDR3, taken from reference TRBV11-2 and TRBJ1-1): EAGVAQSPRYKIIEKRQSVAFWCNPISGHATLYWYQQILGQGPKLLIQFQNNGVVDDSQLPKDRFSAERLKGVDSTLKIQPAKLEDSAVYLCASPSSGGTEAFFGQGTRLTVV.

This chain links TRBV24-1 with TRBJ2-7; perhaps TRBD1 as D (7 bases). The CDR3 sequence is 17 residues long. Germline V CDR1 and CDR2: KGHDR, SFDVKD. Trimming took off 4 bases at V and 4 bases at J, with 22 bases between the two ends. Written as DNA, the CDR3 is TGTGCCACCAGTGAAAGCCCTGACAGGGTTGGGACTTACGAGCAGTACTTC. It yields the protein CATSESPDRVGTYEQYF.

This clone turned up a few times. The chain joins TRBV5-5 to TRBJ2-7, with 7 positions matching TRBD1. Germline V gives CDR1 SGHKS, CDR2 YYEKEE (reference sequence). V was clipped by 0 bases and J by 3 bases; unmatched bases: 6. This CDR3 has 15 residues. The CDR3 loop reads CASSLVLTGDYEQYF. Written as DNA, the CDR3 is TGTGCCAGCAGCTTGGTTCTTACAGGGGACTACGAGCAGTACTTC. The full variable domain, with the rest looked up from reference TRBV5-5 and TRBJ2-7, is DAGVTQSPTHLIKTRGQQVTLRCSPISGHKSVSWYQQVLGQGPQFIFQYYEKEERGRGNFPDRFSARQFPNYSSELNVNALLLGDSALYLCASSLVLTGDYEQYFGPGTRLTVT.

The V call is TRBV5-1, the J call TRBJ1-6, with 7 positions matching TRBD1. The V and J ends lost 0 bases and 4 bases, in that order; junction bases with no gene match: 4. This CDR3 is 16 amino acids long. Germline lookup yields CDR1 SGHRS and CDR2 YFSETQ. The CDR3 DNA reads as TGCGCCAGCAGCTTGGTGGGACAGCAGTATAATTCACCCCTCCACTTT. Amino acid sequence: CASSLVGQQYNSPLHF.

This chain connects TRBV6-6 to TRBJ1-3; 7 bases are shared with TRBD1. Germline CDR1 and CDR2: MNHNY and SVGAGI (reference sequence). This CDR3 spans 14 amino acids. The V gene end was trimmed by 5 bases and the J gene end by 7 bases; junction bases not matched to a gene: 8. The CDR3 protein is CASSRTGGWNTIYF. The CDR3 nucleotides read TGTGCCAGCAGTCGGACAGGTGGTTGGAACACCATATATTTT.

This clone was picked up one time. V gene TRBV10-3 combines with J gene TRBJ1-4; 8 bases fit TRBD1. Germline V gene sequence: CDR1 ENHRY, CDR2 SYGVKD. CDR3 length: 16 residues. The V segment lost 0 bases and the J segment 8 bases; nucleotides outside the gene matches: 8. The CDR3 spells CAISESGTGVIEKLFF. CDR3 in DNA: TGTGCCATCAGTGAGTCCGGGACAGGTGTGATCGAAAAACTGTTTTTT.